This paragraph covers one T cell receptor (beta chain) sequence. Its cognate antigen is unknown. The data were taken from a study of shared clonotypes between healthy human individuals. Study summary: In total, the donors were a couple of women and a few men aged 18 to 49. Overall study results and limits: Estimated clonotype richness was generally higher in naive than memory subsets. Depth of sequencing was expected to influence donor clonotype sharing.

In germline, CDR1 is MGHRA, CDR2 YSYEKL. J lost 6 bases, V lost 1 base, and 8 bases had no gene match. This CDR3 has 16 residues. Some clones are missing from TCRdb's copy, which holds only in-frame ones; the method was immunoSEQ multiplex PCR. The profile shows more than 900,000 clones, approximately 78% of them singletons. The chain uses TRBV4-1 and TRBJ1-5, with TRBD1 identical over 8 bases. This sequence originates from a man younger than 35 in good health. Some clones in this sample may be carry-over from other donors' samples. Sequences were obtained from memory CD4+ T cells from PBMCs. Subset denoted: CD45RA-negative fraction. The CDR3 DNA sequence: TGCGCCAGCAGCCAAGGTGCAGGACAGGGCTCTCAGCCCCAGCATTTT. Translation: CASSQGAGQGSQPQHF.